Each of the 13 T cell receptor beta chains below was sequenced from the same sample in a study of molecular identifiers for immune sequencing clone quantification. TCRdb reprocessed the PCR reads via MiXCR and lists one record per CDR3 protein. The table shows about 630,000 distinct CDR3 sequences, with about 25% occurring only once. Sequences were obtained from naive CD8+ T cells from blood, with Jurkat cell RNA spiked in. As for subset: FACS-sorted CD8+CD4-CCR7+CD45RA+ naive T cells. Receptor source: a human donor in good health. Some libraries in this study had Jurkat cell RNA spiked in.

This clonotype was recorded a few times. The genes are TRBV4-3 and TRBJ2-7, with 7 bases identical to TRBD1. Germline CDR1 and CDR2: LGHNA and YSLEER. With 3 bases clipped from V and 4 bases from J, the junction kept 6 bases outside the gene matches. This CDR3 has 14 residues. The CDR3 sequence is CASSQIDRAYEQYF. The CDR3 DNA reads as TGCGCCAGCAGCCAGATTGACAGGGCATACGAGCAGTACTTC.

V and J are TRBV7-6 and TRBJ2-5, with TRBD2 matching over 9 bases. This CDR3 is 16 amino acids long. V was clipped by 1 base and J by 4 bases; unmatched bases: 7. The germline V gene has CDR1 SGHVS and CDR2 FNYEAQ. CDR3 residues: CASSLDAGGPRETQYF. The CDR3 DNA is TGTGCCAGCAGCTTAGACGCGGGGGGGCCAAGAGAGACCCAGTACTTC.

This clonotype was detected only a few times. The chain joins TRBV4-3 to TRBJ2-7, with 7 bases identical to TRBD2. The CDR3 runs 14 residues. Losses at the gene ends were 5 bases for V and 5 bases for J; bases not matched to a gene: 9. Germline V gene lookup returns CDR1 LGHNA and CDR2 YSLEER. The CDR3 nucleotides are TGCGCCAGCAGCGAGGCGGGAGTATTCCACGAGCAGTACTTC. Its translation: CASSEAGVFHEQYF.

At least ten counts were recorded for this clonotype. The V and J genes are TRBV10-3 and TRBJ2-3; 9 bases are shared with TRBD1. Germline V lookup: CDR1 ENHRY, CDR2 SYGVKD. With V trimmed by 0 bases and J by 4 bases, 2 bases remained unmatched. The CDR3 totals 15 residues. The CDR3: CAISESDRGSDTQYF. The CDR3 DNA reads as TGTGCCATCAGTGAGTCGGACAGGGGATCAGATACGCAGTATTTT.

J is TRBJ2-7 and V is TRBV3-1, with TRBD1 matching 8 bases. The germline V gene encodes CDR1 LGHDT and CDR2 YNNKEL (reference sequence). CDR3 size: 15 residues. Trimming cost V 6 bases and J 7 bases; bases outside gene matches: 14. Here the CDR3 DNA reads TGTGCCAGCAGTCCCGCCGGGACAGGAAAAGAAGAGCAGTACTTC. It specifies CASSPAGTGKEEQYF.

For this clonotype: This CDR3 fails to terminate in the conserved phenylalanine or tryptophan, so it likely reflects a read error. The DNA is omitted, as the CDR3 cannot be located on it reliably, and the CDR3 follows TCRdb's listing. The V gene is TRBV27, the J gene TRBJ2-4. The CDR3 spans 9 amino acids, including both terminal residues. Per germline, CDR1 MNHEY and CDR2 SMNVEV (reference sequence). This CDR3 is CASSFRGSI.

The genes are TRBV28 and TRBJ1-6; 7 nucleotides agree with TRBD1. Germline CDR1 reads MDHEN; CDR2 reads SYDVKM. CDR3 length: 18 residues. The V and J ends lost 6 bases and 0 bases, in that order; junction bases with no gene match: 11. The CDR3 sequence is CASSADRPLGSYNSPLHF. CDR3 DNA sequence: TGTGCCAGCAGCGCGGACAGGCCACTTGGCTCCTATAATTCACCCCTCCACTTT.

The genes are TRBV6-2 or TRBV6-3 and TRBJ2-7, with 12 bases aligning to TRBD2. V was clipped by 4 bases and J by 0 bases; unmatched bases: 10. CDR1 MNHEY and CDR2 SVGEGT come from the germline V gene. This CDR3 contains 18 residues. The CDR3 here is CASSSLSGTSGYSYEQYF. The CDR3 DNA sequence: TGTGCCAGCAGTTCCCTATCCGGGACTAGCGGGTACTCCTACGAGCAGTACTTC.

This clonotype came up many times. Here the CDR3 DNA reads TGTGCCAGCGAAACGGGGAATATGGGCGAGCAGTACTTC. As protein: CASETGNMGEQYF. This chain uses TRBV6-1 with TRBJ2-7; tentatively, D is TRBD2 (5 bases). This CDR3 is 13 amino acids long. CDR1 is MNHNS and CDR2 is SASEGT in the germline V gene. Trimming took 8 bases from V and 6 from J, leaving 17 bases between them.

This chain links TRBV15 with TRBJ2-3; the D call may be TRBD1 or TRBD2 (6 bases each). The germline V gene has CDR1 LNHNV and CDR2 YYDKDF (reference sequence). This CDR3 contains 16 residues. Trimming took 3 bases from V and 4 from J, leaving 17 bases between them. The CDR3, as DNA: TGTGCCACCAGCAGCCGGGGGCGCGAGGTCTCAGATACGCAGTATTTT. Protein: CATSSRGREVSDTQYF.

A remark on this clonotype: This may be a read error, as it is one base from a much larger clone. The chain has TRBV2 and TRBJ2-1, with no clear D. Germline V gene lookup returns CDR1 SNHLY and CDR2 FYNNEI. The V end was cut by 1 base, the J end by 8 bases, with 6 bases between. The CDR3 totals 12 residues. CDR3 DNA sequence: TGTGCCAGCAGTGAAGAGGTGGATGAGCAGTTCTTC. Its protein is CASSEEVDEQFF.

A word on this clonotype: Given a much more abundant clone one base away, this may be a read error. V usage is TRBV20-1 and J usage is TRBJ2-7; tentatively, D is TRBD2 (5 bases). Germline V gives CDR1 DFQATT, CDR2 SNEGSKA (reference sequence). The CDR3 covers 14 residues. CDR3 in amino acids: CSAIMERSAYERYF. The DNA for the CDR3 is TGCAGTGCCATAATGGAGCGGAGCGCCTACGAGCGGTACTTC.

This clonotype came up many times. V usage is TRBV9 and J usage is TRBJ2-3, with 8 bases lining up with TRBD2. The CDR3 is 16 residues long. Germline V gene data show CDR1 as SGDLS and CDR2 as YYNGEE. Losses at the gene ends were 3 bases for V and 6 bases for J; bases not matched to a gene: 12. The chain's CDR3 is CASSAPLSGGSDTQYF. The CDR3 nucleotides are TGTGCCAGCAGCGCTCCCTTGTCGGGGGGGTCTGATACGCAGTATTTT.